This T cell receptor (beta chain) was sequenced in a study of blood T cells in healthy people across ages. For the study at large: About one barcoded beta molecule per two T cells was the capture yield of template switching.

Trimming took off 2 bases at V and 5 bases at J, with 10 bases between the two ends. CDR3 length: 14 residues. Primed by a sample-barcoded 5' primer and a J-beta primer mix, a second PCR proceeded for about 6 to 11 cycles. MiXCR was run by TCRdb on the 5' RACE reads, yielding one entry per CDR3 protein. Found here are some 930,000 distinct CDR3 sequences, just under 30% of them singletons; the top ten hold roughly 10%. Only a few counts were recorded for this clonotype. Antigen specificity is unknown. Study results and limitations: When one million T cells were used, diversity estimates were thought to be underestimates.

Separately, the same data were catalogued under a study of T cells of mothers and their children. That work contributes: The TCR beta CDR3 read count exceeded 8 million for each mother and was around 3.1 million for each child.

Sequencing used blood. J is TRBJ1-5 and V is TRBV12-3 or TRBV12-4; maybe TRBD1 (6 bases). The receptor's source is a woman in her thirties or forties in good health. The chain's CDR3 is CASSLRNRDQPQHF. CDR3 nucleotides: TGTGCCAGCAGTTTAAGGAACAGGGATCAGCCCCAGCATTTT.